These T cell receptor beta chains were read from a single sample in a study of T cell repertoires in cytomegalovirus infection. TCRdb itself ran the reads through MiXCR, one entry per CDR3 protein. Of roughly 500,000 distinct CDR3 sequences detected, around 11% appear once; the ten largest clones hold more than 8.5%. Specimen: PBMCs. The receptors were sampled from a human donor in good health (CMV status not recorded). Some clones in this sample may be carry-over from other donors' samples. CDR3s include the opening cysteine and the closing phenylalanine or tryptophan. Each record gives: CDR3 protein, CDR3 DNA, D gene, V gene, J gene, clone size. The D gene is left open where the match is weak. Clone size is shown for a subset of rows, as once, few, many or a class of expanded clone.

CDR3: CSASGGTPYEQYF
DNA: TGCAGTGCTAGTGGCGGGACGCCCTACGAGCAGTACTTC
D: .
V: TRBV20-1
J: TRBJ2-7
size: .

CDR3: CSVSGQGNREQYF
DNA: TGCAGCGTTTCAGGACAGGGTAATCGCGAGCAGTACTTC
D: TRBD1
V: TRBV29-1
J: TRBJ2-7
size: .

CDR3: CASSPDGVPGELFF
DNA: TGTGCCAGCAGTCCCGACGGTGTTCCCGGGGAGCTGTTTTTT
D: .
V: TRBV28
J: TRBJ2-2
size: many

CDR3: CASTSQGGQQETQYF
DNA: TGTGCCAGCACTTCCCAGGGGGGGCAGCAAGAGACCCAGTACTTC
D: .
V: TRBV7-8
J: TRBJ2-5
size: many

CDR3: CASSFGGLAGVSTDTQYF
DNA: TGTGCCAGCAGTTTCGGGGGACTAGCGGGGGTAAGCACAGATACGCAGTATTTT
D: TRBD2
V: TRBV12-3/TRBV12-4
J: TRBJ2-3
size: .

CDR3: CASADREDNEQFF
DNA: TGTGCCAGCGCGGACAGGGAGGACAATGAGCAGTTCTTC
D: TRBD1
V: TRBV7-9
J: TRBJ2-1
size: many

CDR3: CASSTTGGSETQYF
DNA: TGTGCCAGTAGTACGACAGGGGGTTCCGAGACCCAGTACTTC
D: TRBD1
V: TRBV19
J: TRBJ2-5
size: few

CDR3: CSARTGQGYGYTF
DNA: TGCAGCGCCCGGACAGGGCAGGGATATGGCTACACCTTC
D: TRBD1
V: TRBV29-1
J: TRBJ1-2
size: .

CDR3: CASSEATQGRSSYNSPLHF
DNA: TGTGCCAGCAGTGAAGCTACCCAGGGGAGGAGCTCCTATAATTCACCCCTCCACTTT
D: .
V: TRBV6-1
J: TRBJ1-6
size: many

CDR3: CASSLTRGQETQYF
DNA: TGTGCCAGCAGCTTAACCAGGGGGCAAGAGACCCAGTACTTC
D: TRBD1
V: TRBV7-2
J: TRBJ2-5
size: .

CDR3: CSVEARTSSYEQYF
DNA: TGCAGCGTTGAGGCCAGGACAAGCTCCTACGAGCAGTACTTC
D: .
V: TRBV29-1
J: TRBJ2-7
size: few

CDR3: CASAIRAAFSPDTQYF
DNA: TGTGCCAGCGCAATTCGAGCGGCCTTCTCCCCCGATACGCAGTATTTT
D: .
V: TRBV11-2
J: TRBJ2-3
size: many

CDR3: CASSNVEDTQYF
DNA: TGTGCCAGTAGCAACGTGGAAGATACGCAGTATTTT
D: .
V: TRBV19
J: TRBJ2-3
size: many

CDR3: CASRAGGVGTDTQYF
DNA: TGTGCCAGCAGGGCTGGGGGGGTCGGCACAGATACGCAGTATTTT
D: TRBD2
V: TRBV2
J: TRBJ2-3
size: many

CDR3: CAWSVARTNLAKNIQYF
DNA: TGTGCCTGGAGTGTCGCTAGGACTAACTTAGCCAAAAACATTCAGTACTTC
D: .
V: TRBV30
J: TRBJ2-4
size: few

CDR3: CASSSMGSGRTYGYTF
DNA: TGTGCCAGCAGCTCGATGGGAAGTGGGCGGACTTATGGCTACACCTTC
D: .
V: TRBV7-8
J: TRBJ1-2
size: many

CDR3: CAISELQEGQPQHF
DNA: TGTGCCATCAGTGAGTTACAGGAAGGTCAGCCCCAGCATTTT
D: .
V: TRBV10-3
J: TRBJ1-5
size: .

CDR3: CASSLVIPDLYQETQYF
DNA: TGTGCCAGCAGCTTGGTGATACCGGATCTGTACCAAGAGACCCAGTACTTC
D: .
V: TRBV5-6
J: TRBJ2-5
size: .

CDR3: CASSHRGPGNTIYF
DNA: TGTGCCAGCAGCCACAGGGGGCCTGGAAACACCATATATTTT
D: TRBD1
V: TRBV7-8
J: TRBJ1-3
size: many

CDR3: CASSLPRTGVEVNYGYTF
DNA: TGTGCCAGCAGCTTACCCCGGACAGGGGTGGAGGTTAACTATGGCTACACCTTC
D: TRBD1
V: TRBV7-8
J: TRBJ1-2
size: many

CDR3: CASSHGLAYKETQYF
DNA: TGTGCCAGCAGCCACGGACTAGCGTATAAAGAGACCCAGTACTTC
D: TRBD2
V: TRBV3-1
J: TRBJ2-5
size: few

CDR3: CASSIGSGNYGYTF
DNA: TGTGCCAGTAGTATAGGTTCCGGTAACTATGGCTACACCTTC
D: .
V: TRBV19
J: TRBJ1-2
size: many

CDR3: CASSGQALYNEQFF
DNA: TGTGCCAGTTCAGGACAGGCCCTATACAATGAGCAGTTCTTC
D: TRBD1
V: TRBV19
J: TRBJ2-1
size: few

CDR3: CASRGRAPLHF
DNA: TGTGCCAGCCGGGGGCGGGCACCCCTCCACTTT
D: .
V: TRBV6-6
J: TRBJ1-6
size: .

CDR3: CSASHLQGLAGDFEQYF
DNA: TGCAGTGCTAGCCACCTCCAGGGACTAGCGGGAGATTTCGAGCAGTACTTC
D: TRBD2
V: TRBV20-1
J: TRBJ2-7
size: many

CDR3: CASSPWDFNRPQYF
DNA: TGTGCCAGCAGCCCTTGGGACTTCAACCGACCCCAGTACTTC
D: .
V: TRBV5-6
J: TRBJ2-7
size: many

CDR3: CASKPGQGIMNTEAFF
DNA: TGTGCCAGCAAGCCGGGACAGGGGATTATGAACACTGAAGCTTTCTTT
D: TRBD1
V: TRBV27
J: TRBJ1-1
size: many

CDR3: CASTYGSGELFF
DNA: TGTGCCAGTACCTACGGGTCCGGGGAGCTGTTTTTT
D: .
V: TRBV19
J: TRBJ2-2
size: many

CDR3: CATSPRQADHNEQFF
DNA: TGTGCCACCTCCCCTCGACAAGCGGACCACAATGAGCAGTTCTTC
D: .
V: TRBV7-2
J: TRBJ2-1
size: many